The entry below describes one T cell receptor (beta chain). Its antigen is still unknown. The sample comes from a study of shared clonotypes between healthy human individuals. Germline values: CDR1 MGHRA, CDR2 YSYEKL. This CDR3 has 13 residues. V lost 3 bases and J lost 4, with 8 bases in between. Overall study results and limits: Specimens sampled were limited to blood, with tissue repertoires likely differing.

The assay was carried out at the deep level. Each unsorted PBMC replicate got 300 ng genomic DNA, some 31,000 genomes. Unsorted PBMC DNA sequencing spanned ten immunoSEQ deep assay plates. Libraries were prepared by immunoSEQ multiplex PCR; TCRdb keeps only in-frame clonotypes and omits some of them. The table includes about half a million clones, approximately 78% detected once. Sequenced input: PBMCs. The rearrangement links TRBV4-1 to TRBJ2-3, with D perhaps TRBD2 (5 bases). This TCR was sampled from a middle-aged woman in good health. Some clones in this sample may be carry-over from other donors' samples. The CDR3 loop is CASSHPRADTQYF. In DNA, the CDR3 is TGCGCCAGCAGCCACCCGAGGGCAGATACGCAGTATTTT.